These T cell receptor beta chains were read from a single sample in a study of spatial heterogeneity in lung cancer. TCRdb itself ran the 5' RACE reads through MiXCR, one entry per CDR3 protein. The sample has about 78,000 distinct CDR3 sequences, 8% seen once; the top ten hold approximately 6.3%. Specimen: PBMCs, collected at surgery. These receptor sequences come from a male donor with early-stage non-small cell lung cancer. Each CDR3 is given without its conserved first and last residue.

TRBV29-1	TRBJ2-1	SFNRGDIYNEQF
TRBV5-4	TRBJ1-1	ASSLEGGPVLNTEAF
TRBV18	TRBJ1-3	ASSSQPVRVSGNTIY
TRBV20-1	TRBJ1-5	SARRGGQPQH
TRBV6-5	TRBJ1-3	ASRGSRPLGNTIY
TRBV9	TRBJ2-4	ASSVGLSNIQY
TRBV4-3	TRBJ1-4	ASSRGKGLGTNEKLF
TRBV11-1	TRBJ2-1	ASSQALGIDEQF
TRBV6-5	TRBJ2-2	ASRRFVTADTGELF
TRBV29-1	TRBJ2-7	SVEEPYRYEQY
TRBV6-2/TRBV6-3	TRBJ2-3	ASSYPREGRSSSTDTQY
TRBV5-1	TRBJ2-3	ASSLGSGGDTQY
TRBV7-2	TRBJ2-7	ASSWYRGIYEQY
TRBV10-3	TRBJ1-2	AISAQGGSDYGYT
TRBV5-4	TRBJ2-5	ASASGGSTQETQY
TRBV12-3/TRBV12-4	TRBJ2-1	ASWDFYNEQF
TRBV5-4	TRBJ1-1	ASSLETGGPAF
TRBV6-2/TRBV6-3	TRBJ2-7	ASSSPGVSVGEQY
TRBV7-6	TRBJ1-1	ASSLGQTNTEAF
TRBV19	TRBJ1-1	ASSKAPGQSIGEAF
TRBV12-3/TRBV12-4	TRBJ1-1	ASSLRQLNTEAF
TRBV18	TRBJ2-1	ASSPPPSGNFLAGSEQF
TRBV10-3	TRBJ2-7	ATAQGASAYEQY
TRBV5-1	TRBJ1-2	ASSLSTGGNGYT
TRBV9	TRBJ2-7	ASSVDRWGEQY
TRBV7-2	TRBJ1-6	ASSLVWTGTNSPLH
TRBV10-3	TRBJ2-1	AMARRGEGYGEQF
TRBV29-1	TRBJ1-2	SVDRGRGAGYT
TRBV7-2	TRBJ2-1	ASSSGTSGWYNEQF
TRBV5-1	TRBJ2-3	ASSLAGGSTDTQY
TRBV5-1	TRBJ1-5	ASSLTGDGQPQH
TRBV7-2	TRBJ1-1	ASSSKAGYTEAF
TRBV29-1	TRBJ2-1	SAYSGLVNNEQF
TRBV6-6	TRBJ2-3	ASSTSGSFTDTQY
TRBV7-2	TRBJ2-3	ASSPIPGVAGRADTQY
TRBV24-1	TRBJ1-1	ATSGSNTEAF
TRBV11-2	TRBJ2-7	ASSFNSFYEQY
TRBV20-1	TRBJ2-7	SAREPGSFYEQY
TRBV30	TRBJ1-6	ASKQSSYNSPLH
TRBV6-2/TRBV6-3	TRBJ1-1	ASSLLGENTEAF
TRBV30	TRBJ1-1	AWGTGVGTEAF
TRBV20-1	TRBJ2-1	SARKVRLADNEQF
TRBV5-4	TRBJ2-7	ASSPTSGSDLEQY
TRBV6-2/TRBV6-3	TRBJ2-3	ASSYSVGRATDTQY
TRBV5-4	TRBJ2-5	ASSLGLAGGPSETQY
TRBV29-1	TRBJ2-2	SAYSGWTGELF
TRBV14	TRBJ1-2	ASSQEETYGYT
TRBV27	TRBJ1-5	ASSLQGSESAQPQH
TRBV20-1	TRBJ1-2	SARDNNYGYT
TRBV5-1	TRBJ2-7	ASSLRQGAAYEQY
TRBV10-3	TRBJ1-2	AISEFDRGYGYT
TRBV19	TRBJ2-5	ASSRGIQETQY
TRBV10-3	TRBJ2-5	AISSRQAQETQY